This entry lists 31 T cell receptor beta chains sequenced from one sample in a study of technical replicates of blood from several donors. Sequenced by immunoSEQ multiplex PCR; TCRdb stores in-frame clones only, minus some. The data hold 85,000 to 100,000 clones, with 95% observed a single time. Sequencing used T cells isolated from PBMCs. The receptors shown here come from a human donor in good health.

This chain links TRBV10-1 with TRBJ2-7, with 7 bases that match TRBD1. Per the germline V gene, CDR1 is WNHNN and CDR2 is SYGVQD (reference sequence). This CDR3 has 14 amino acids. The J segment lost 6 bases and the V segment lost 5 bases, leaving 10 bases of the junction unmatched. DNA for the CDR3: TGCGCCAGCAGTTTCGTGACAGGGAGTACCGAGCAGTACTTC. It codes for CASSFVTGSTEQYF.

V gene TRBV5-4 combines with J gene TRBJ2-7; 10 positions agree with TRBD1. Germline V CDR1 and CDR2: SGHNT, YYREEE (reference sequence). There are 14 residues in the CDR3. V shed 4 bases, J shed 3 bases, and the junction held 4 bases outside the gene matches. CDR3 in DNA: TGTGCCAGCAGCCGTGGACAGGGGGGCTACGAGCAGTACTTC. Translation: CASSRGQGGYEQYF. Together with reference TRBV5-4 and TRBJ2-7, the CDR3 gives the full variable domain: ETGVTQSPTHLIKTRGQQVTLRCSSQSGHNTVSWYQQALGQGPQFIFQYYREEENGRGNFPPRFSGLQFPNYSSELNVNALELDDSALYLCASSRGQGGYEQYFGPGTRLTVT.

This chain links TRBV5-4 with TRBJ1-2; D might be TRBD1 (5 bases). Trimming left V 4 bases short and J 3 bases short, with 10 bases between. The CDR3 covers 13 residues. Germline V gene sequence: CDR1 SGHNT, CDR2 YYREEE (reference sequence). CDR3 sequence reads: CASSSGGYYGYTF. The DNA for the CDR3 is TGTGCCAGCAGCAGTGGGGGGTACTATGGCTACACCTTC.

V is TRBV27 and J is TRBJ1-4; D may be TRBD1 (6 bases). V dropped 7 bases and J dropped 5 bases, with 14 bases sitting between them. Germline CDR1 is MNHEY and CDR2 is SMNVEV (reference sequence). The CDR3 covers 14 residues. The CDR3 protein is CASTQFGQNEKLFF. CDR3 sequence (DNA): TGTGCCAGCACTCAATTCGGACAGAATGAAAAACTGTTTTTT. The whole variable domain, remainder taken from reference TRBV27 and TRBJ1-4, is EAQVTQNPRYLITVTGKKLTVTCSQNMNHEYMSWYRQDPGLGLRQIYYSMNVEVTDKGDVPEGYKVSRKEKRNFPLILESPSPNQTSLYFCASTQFGQNEKLFFGSGTQLSVL.

CDR3: CASSFDRGQAFF. Written as DNA, the CDR3 is TGCGCCAGCAGCTTCGACAGGGGGCAAGCTTTCTTT. J is TRBJ1-1 and V is TRBV5-1; 10 bases line up with TRBD1. The germline V gene encodes CDR1 SGHRS and CDR2 YFSETQ. This CDR3 is 12 amino acids long. V trimming: 2 bases; J trimming: 9 bases; junction bases outside the gene matches: 1.

V and J are TRBV19 and TRBJ1-1; possibly TRBD1 for D (6 bases). The CDR3 covers 15 residues. CDR1 LNHDA and CDR2 SQIVND come from the germline V gene (reference sequence). Trimming stripped 1 base from V and 5 bases from J, with 14 bases between. CDR3 sequence: CASSIGFNRATEAFF. In DNA form, the CDR3 reads TGTGCCAGTAGTATAGGCTTCAACAGGGCTACTGAAGCTTTCTTT.

This rearrangement joins TRBV28 to TRBJ2-1; 8 bases are a match to TRBD2. This CDR3 contains 14 residues. The germline gives CDR1 MDHEN, CDR2 SYDVKM. The V and J ends lost 5 bases and 7 bases, in that order; junction bases with no gene match: 7. CDR3: CASSIRAGVNEQFF. The DNA for the CDR3 is TGTGCCAGCAGTATTCGAGCGGGGGTTAATGAGCAGTTCTTC.

The chain joins TRBV5-1 to TRBJ2-3; tentatively, D is TRBD1 (6 bases). This CDR3 is 13 amino acids long. Deletions cut 4 bases from V and 5 bases from J, with 11 bases between. Germline CDR1 and CDR2: SGHRS and YFSETQ. The CDR3 DNA reads as TGCGCCAGCAGCGCCCTGGACAGAGATACGCAGTATTTT. It yields the protein CASSALDRDTQYF.

The chain's CDR3 is CATNSPNTVAFF. The CDR3 coding sequence is TGTGCCACCAATTCCCCTAATACGGTAGCTTTCTTT. The gene calls are TRBV25-1 and TRBJ1-1; D not certain. V was clipped by 10 bases and J by 10 bases, with 19 bases between them. The CDR3 has 12 residues. CDR1 and CDR2 from the germline V gene are MGHDK and SYGVNS.

This sequence joins TRBV28 and TRBJ2-1, with TRBD2 matching 8 bases. With V trimmed by 2 bases and J by 6 bases, 12 bases remained unmatched. Looked up from germline, CDR1 is MDHEN and CDR2 is SYDVKM. This CDR3 spans 17 amino acids. CDR3: CASSLASLSGSGNEQFF. CDR3 DNA: TGTGCCAGCAGTTTAGCTTCTTTGAGCGGGAGTGGCAATGAGCAGTTCTTC.

Worth noting for this clone: At one end, the junction sequence differs from germline, possibly due to a read error. The DNA for the CDR3 is TGTACCTGGAGTAGCCAGGGTTCTTCTTATAGCAATCAGCCCCAGCATTTT. Translating gives CTWSSQGSSYSNQPQHF. The V call is TRBV30, the J call TRBJ1-5, with D perhaps matching TRBD1 (5 bases). Germline CDR1 and CDR2: GTSNPN and SVGIG (reference sequence). CDR3 length equals 17 residues.

The chain couples TRBV5-4 to TRBJ2-2; 8 positions match TRBD1. With V trimmed by 2 bases and J by 2 bases, 8 bases remained unmatched. The CDR3 has 17 amino acids. Germline V CDR1 and CDR2: SGHNT, YYREEE (reference sequence). The CDR3 loop reads CASSLRTGWSNTGELFF. Written as DNA, the CDR3 is TGTGCCAGCAGCTTAAGGACAGGGTGGTCCAACACCGGGGAGCTGTTTTTT.

The chain is built from TRBV30 and TRBJ1-2; possibly TRBD1 for D (5 bases). From germline, CDR1 is GTSNPN and CDR2 SVGIG (reference sequence). The ends were cut back, 3 bases at V and 5 bases at J, with 13 bases in the middle. This CDR3 is built from 13 residues. CDR3 sequence reads: CAWSAGRSYGYTF. The DNA for the CDR3 is TGTGCCTGGAGCGCGGGGCGCTCGTATGGCTACACCTTC.

This chain uses TRBV21-1 with TRBJ2-7; the table's D call of TRBD1 was not tested on the DNA. TRBV21-1 has pseudogene status. The CDR3 runs 16 residues. CDR3 DNA sequence: TGTGCCAGCAGCAAAGCAGGGGTCTCAATTTCCTACGAGCAGTACTTC. This sequence encodes CASSKAGVSISYEQYF.

The gene calls are TRBV9 and TRBJ1-2; D is unresolved. The CDR3 totals 15 residues. V was shortened by 0 bases and J by 3 bases, with 12 bases between the two germline ends. Germline V gene sequence: CDR1 SGDLS, CDR2 YYNGEE. The CDR3 loop is CASSVGVAGDYGYTF. As DNA, the CDR3 is TGTGCCAGCAGCGTAGGTGTCGCCGGGGACTATGGCTACACCTTC.

The chain carries TRBV10-1 and TRBJ2-1, with 9 bases matching TRBD2. Germline CDR1 WNHNN, CDR2 SYGVQD (reference sequence). The CDR3 loop spans 14 amino acids. Trimming cost V 2 bases and J 8 bases; bases outside gene matches: 4. CDR3 DNA sequence: TGCGCCAGCAGTGAGGGGACTAGCTTCGATGAGCAGTTCTTC. Translated, it gives CASSEGTSFDEQFF.

V gene TRBV5-6 combines with J gene TRBJ1-4, with TRBD1 matching 7 bases. Germline values: CDR1 SGHDT, CDR2 YYEEEE. V gave up 4 bases and J gave up 7 bases; unmatched junction bases: 7. There are 14 residues in the CDR3. CDR3 in amino acids: CASSVTGVFEKLFF. CDR3 coding DNA: TGTGCCAGCAGCGTTACAGGGGTGTTTGAAAAACTGTTTTTT.

This clone was detected once. V and J are TRBV28 and TRBJ2-3, with D possibly TRBD2 on 7 matching bases. The germline gives CDR1 MDHEN, CDR2 SYDVKM. The V end was cut by 3 bases, the J end by 2 bases, with 15 bases between. CDR3 length: 16 amino acids. CDR3 amino acids: CASSFLGGRITDTQYF. The CDR3 coding sequence is TGTGCCAGCAGTTTCCTCGGGGGGCGCATCACAGATACGCAGTATTTT.

The table lists this clone with a count of one. The chain joins TRBV5-1 to TRBJ1-2, with 11 bases identical to TRBD1. Trimming removed 4 bases from V and 3 bases from J; junction bases left unmatched: 5. The germline gives CDR1 SGHRS, CDR2 YFSETQ. The CDR3 length is 15 residues. This chain's CDR3 is CASSRGQGAHYGYTF. CDR3 DNA sequence: TGCGCCAGCAGCCGAGGACAGGGGGCACACTATGGCTACACCTTC.

The chain joins TRBV18 to TRBJ1-3; 7 nucleotides match TRBD1. The CDR3 has 16 residues. Losses at the gene ends were 6 bases for V and 0 bases for J; bases not matched to a gene: 8. Germline-derived CDR1 and CDR2 are KGHSH and LQKENI. CDR3 sequence (DNA): TGTGCCAGCTCCCCCCGGGACAGTTCCTCTGGAAACACCATATATTTT. Residues: CASSPRDSSSGNTIYF.

Only a few counts were recorded for this clone. The V gene is TRBV6-5, the J gene TRBJ2-2, with D uncertain. V gave up 0 bases and J gave up 0 bases, with 5 bases separating them. The CDR3 contains 15 residues. Germline values: CDR1 MNHEY, CDR2 SVGAGI. The CDR3 is CASSYSRANTGELFF. In nucleotides, the CDR3 is TGTGCCAGCAGTTACTCGCGCGCGAACACCGGGGAGCTGTTTTTT.

V usage is TRBV5-5 and J usage is TRBJ1-1; D is perhaps TRBD1 (5 bases). V shed 6 bases and J shed 4 bases, with 13 bases lying between them. This CDR3 region has 13 residues. Germline V gene data show CDR1 as SGHKS and CDR2 as YYEKEE (reference sequence). In DNA, the CDR3 is TGTGCCAGCATCACAGGATTCGGCACTGAAGCTTTCTTT. This gives the protein CASITGFGTEAFF.

CDR3 region: CASSSTRGGNTIYF. The CDR3 DNA reads as TGTGCCAGCAGCTCCACAAGGGGTGGAAACACCATATATTTT. V is TRBV13 and J is TRBJ1-3, with D perhaps TRBD1 (5 bases). Germline V gene sequence: CDR1 PRHDT, CDR2 FYEKMQ (reference sequence). Trimming took 4 bases from V and 3 from J, leaving 10 bases between them. The CDR3 covers 14 residues. The entire variable domain, with the rest obtained from reference TRBV13 and TRBJ1-3, is as follows: AAGVIQSPRHLIKEKRETATLKCYPIPRHDTVYWYQQGPGQDPQFLISFYEKMQSDKGSIPDRFSAQQFSDYHSELNMSSLELGDSALYFCASSSTRGGNTIYFGEGSWLTVV.

This rearrangement joins TRBV6-5 to TRBJ1-2; D unclear. Trimming removed 5 bases from V and 3 bases from J, with 7 bases in between. The germline gives CDR1 MNHEY, CDR2 SVGAGI. The CDR3 is made up of 12 amino acids. CDR3 bases: TGTGCCAGCAGTCAACGGTACTATGGCTACACCTTC. Its protein is CASSQRYYGYTF.

The V call is TRBV2, the J call TRBJ1-1; no clear D. Germline V gives CDR1 SNHLY, CDR2 FYNNEI. The CDR3 is 12 residues long. Trimming left V 3 bases short and J 4 bases short, with 6 bases between. The CDR3 coding sequence is TGTGCCAGCAGTGAGGGCATCACTGAAGCTTTCTTT. Residues: CASSEGITEAFF.

The V and J genes are TRBV6-1 and TRBJ2-4; no clear D gene. The length of the CDR3 is 16 residues. From germline, CDR1 is MNHNS and CDR2 SASEGT. V lost 2 bases, J lost 0 bases, and 11 bases lay in between. The CDR3 DNA reads TGTGCCAGCAGTGAACACGGAGTAATAGCCAAAAACATTCAGTACTTC. Encoded protein: CASSEHGVIAKNIQYF.

The chain couples TRBV28 to TRBJ2-1; 13 bases line up with TRBD2. The germline V gene encodes CDR1 MDHEN and CDR2 SYDVKM. V gave up 6 bases and J gave up 8 bases; unmatched junction bases: 7. This CDR3 spans 15 amino acids. The CDR3, as DNA: TGTGCCAGCAGGCGACTAGCGGGAGGCTCCCATGAGCAGTTCTTC. Translating gives CASRRLAGGSHEQFF.

The V call is TRBV7-5, the J call TRBJ2-2; the D call TRBD2 from the table was never checked on the DNA. TRBV7-5 is noted as a pseudogene. There are 17 residues in the CDR3. The CDR3 region is CVRRTQAGEVDDGELFF. CDR3 coding DNA: TGTGTCAGAAGGACCCAGGCGGGGGAGGTAGATGACGGGGAGCTGTTTTTT.

The table lists this clone with a count of one. This chain links TRBV2 with TRBJ1-5; 9 bases agree with TRBD1. Germline values: CDR1 SNHLY, CDR2 FYNNEI. The V segment lost 4 bases and the J segment 7 bases; nucleotides outside the gene matches: 14. This CDR3 is 17 amino acids long. CDR3 coding DNA: TGTGCCAGCAGTGTTAAAGGGACAGGGAGGCAGGTACAGCCCCAGCATTTT. It translates to CASSVKGTGRQVQPQHF.

This rearrangement joins TRBV7-2 to TRBJ2-1, with TRBD2 identical over 12 bases. The V gene end was trimmed by 4 bases and the J gene end by 3 bases; junction bases not matched to a gene: 4. This CDR3 is 16 amino acids long. Looked up from germline, CDR1 is SGHTA and CDR2 is FQGNSA. The CDR3 DNA follows: TGTGCCAGCAGCTGGGGGGGACTAGCGGGCTACAATGAGCAGTTCTTC. Its protein product is CASSWGGLAGYNEQFF.

The chain joins TRBV11-2 to TRBJ2-7; TRBD2 matches at 14 bases. The CDR3 spans 18 residues. The J segment lost 0 bases and the V segment lost 4 bases, leaving 8 bases of the junction unmatched. Per germline, CDR1 SGHAT and CDR2 FQNNGV. CDR3: CASSSPGTSGSPSYEQYF. The CDR3 DNA follows: TGTGCCAGCAGCTCCCCAGGGACTAGCGGGAGTCCCTCCTACGAGCAGTACTTC.